These 30 T cell receptor beta chains were all obtained from the same sample, sequenced in a study of blood T cell repertoires in COVID-19. Profiled with immunoSEQ multiplex PCR; TCRdb holds only in-frame clones, not every one. The sample has fewer than 350,000 clones, 80% to 90% seen once. What was sequenced was peripheral blood. These receptors all stem from a woman aged 25-40 years with COVID-19, enrolled during active disease.

The CDR3 DNA is TGTGCCAGCAGTTTATCGGACAACCCCGCGAACACCGGGGAGCTGTTTTTT. Its translation: CASSLSDNPANTGELFF. The chain employs TRBV27 and TRBJ2-2, with D tentatively TRBD1 (5 bases). Germline V CDR1 and CDR2: MNHEY, SMNVEV (reference sequence). The ends were cut back, 0 bases at V and 0 bases at J, with 11 bases in the middle. The CDR3 is 17 residues long.

J is TRBJ2-1 and V is TRBV15; 11 bases are a match to TRBD2. V was pared by 5 bases and J by 3 bases, with 6 bases of the junction left unmatched. Germline CDR1 reads LNHNV; CDR2 reads YYDKDF (reference sequence). The CDR3 has 16 amino acids. The CDR3 bases are TGTGCCACCAGCGGACCTCTAGCGGGGGGCTACAATGAGCAGTTCTTC. Amino acid sequence: CATSGPLAGGYNEQFF.

The chain has TRBV28 and TRBJ2-2; 8 bases line up with TRBD1. The CDR3 extends over 15 amino acids. CDR1 is MDHEN, CDR2 SYDVKM, per germline. V was clipped by 3 bases and J by 2 bases; unmatched bases: 2. The CDR3 region has the DNA TGTGCCAGCAGTTTGGACAGGGTAAACACCGGGGAGCTGTTTTTT. Residues: CASSLDRVNTGELFF. Variable domain in full (rest from reference TRBV28 and TRBJ2-2): DVKVTQSSRYLVKRTGEKVFLECVQDMDHENMFWYRQDPGLGLRLIYFSYDVKMKEKGDIPEGYSVSREKKERFSLILESASTNQTSMYLCASSLDRVNTGELFFGEGSRLTVL.

This clone was recorded only once. The V gene is TRBV7-9, the J gene TRBJ2-7; the match to TRBD2 covers 11 bases. Germline assignment: CDR1 SEHNR and CDR2 FQNEAQ (reference sequence). This CDR3 has 18 amino acids. The trim removed 4 bases at V and 0 bases at J, leaving 11 bases unmatched. The CDR3 bases are TGTGCCAGCAGCTCCGGACTAGCGGGCCTCTTCAGCTCCTACGAGCAGTACTTC. The encoded protein is CASSSGLAGLFSSYEQYF.

The gene calls are TRBV6-4 and TRBJ2-4, with TRBD1 matching over 8 bases. The CDR3 has 17 amino acids. With 6 bases clipped from V and 0 bases from J, the junction kept 10 bases outside the gene matches. Germline V gives CDR1 MRHNA, CDR2 SNTAGT. Here the CDR3 DNA reads TGTGCCAGCAGAGACGCCGGGACAGGAGGAGCCAAAAACATTCAGTACTTC. This encodes CASRDAGTGGAKNIQYF.

The rearrangement joins TRBV14 to TRBJ1-1; weak D call: TRBD1 (5 bases). V lost 3 bases to trimming and J lost 7 bases, with 18 bases between them. Per germline, CDR1 SGHDN and CDR2 FVKESK. The CDR3 consists of 15 residues. This CDR3 reads CASSQGIGRRGEAFF. Here the CDR3 DNA reads TGTGCCAGCAGCCAGGGGATCGGGAGAAGGGGTGAAGCTTTCTTT.

The V gene is TRBV3-1 (or the pseudogene TRBV3-2), the J gene TRBJ2-2; a weak D match, TRBD1 (5 bases). There are 13 residues in the CDR3. Trimming took off 7 bases at V and 3 bases at J, with 9 bases between the two ends. The germline V gene encodes CDR1 LGHDT and CDR2 YNNKEL (reference sequence). In DNA, the CDR3 is TGTGCCAGCAATGGGGCCTACACCGGGGAGCTGTTTTTT. It is translated as CASNGAYTGELFF.

This clone was seen only a few times. This chain uses TRBV5-4 with TRBJ2-3; TRBD1 is a possible D gene (6 bases). Germline V gene sequence: CDR1 SGHNT, CDR2 YYREEE (reference sequence). Between the trimmed V and J ends, which lost 0 bases and 2 bases, there was a span of 7 bases. The CDR3 is made up of 14 amino acids. CDR3 DNA: TGTGCCAGCAGCTTGGGACAGGACACAGATACGCAGTATTTT. Protein sequence: CASSLGQDTDTQYF.

The chain uses TRBV19 and TRBJ1-1, with 7 bases matching TRBD1. CDR3 length: 14 amino acids. The V gene's germline CDR1 is LNHDA and CDR2 SQIVND (reference sequence). The junction had 10 bases not matched to a gene; V was cut back by 6 bases and J by 6 bases. In DNA form, the CDR3 reads TGTGCCAGTAGGCGACAGGGAAGGATTTCTGAAGCTTTCTTT. The encoded protein is CASRRQGRISEAFF.

CDR3 nucleotide sequence: TGTGCCAGCAGTTGGGGACAGTTTGGAGGAGATACGCAGTATTTT. This sequence encodes CASSWGQFGGDTQYF. This sequence joins TRBV27 and TRBJ2-3; 7 bases line up with TRBD1. Germline values: CDR1 MNHEY, CDR2 SMNVEV (reference sequence). V gave up 4 bases and J gave up 5 bases; unmatched junction bases: 9. CDR3 length equals 15 residues.

The V and J genes are TRBV5-1 and TRBJ2-1, with 8 bases aligning to TRBD2. The V gene's germline CDR1 is SGHRS and CDR2 YFSETQ. The junction had 6 bases not matched to a gene; V was cut back by 1 base and J by 6 bases. This CDR3 has 15 residues. The CDR3 sequence is CASSLILAAANEQFF. The CDR3 DNA is TGCGCCAGCAGCTTGATACTAGCGGCGGCCAATGAGCAGTTCTTC.

The chain employs TRBV5-4 and TRBJ2-5, with 8 bases fitting TRBD2. Losses at the gene ends were 10 bases for V and 2 bases for J; bases not matched to a gene: 7. The CDR3 spans 13 residues. Per the germline V gene, CDR1 is SGHNT and CDR2 is YYREEE (reference sequence). The CDR3 bases are TGTGCCGGCACCAGCGGGGGACAAGAGACCCAGTACTTC. It yields the protein CAGTSGGQETQYF. The full variable domain, completed using reference TRBV5-4 and TRBJ2-5, is ETGVTQSPTHLIKTRGQQVTLRCSSQSGHNTVSWYQQALGQGPQFIFQYYREEENGRGNFPPRFSGLQFPNYSSELNVNALELDDSALYLCAGTSGGQETQYFGPGTRLLVL.

This chain uses TRBV5-1 with TRBJ2-7; the D gene is possibly TRBD2 (6 bases). CDR1 SGHRS and CDR2 YFSETQ come from the germline V gene. The CDR3 runs to 16 residues. The germline V and J ends were trimmed by 0 bases and 4 bases, with 17 bases remaining between them. CDR3 protein: CASSLGPGLIEYEQYF. The CDR3 DNA reads TGCGCCAGCAGCTTGGGACCGGGACTTATAGAGTACGAGCAGTACTTC.

In DNA form, the CDR3 reads TGTGCCAGCAGCCAAGACAGGGCCTTCTACAATGAGCAGTTCTTC. Translated: CASSQDRAFYNEQFF. The rearrangement links TRBV7-2 to TRBJ2-1; TRBD1 aligns across 7 bases. The germline V gene has CDR1 SGHTA and CDR2 FQGNSA. Trimming removed 5 bases from V and 3 bases from J; junction bases left unmatched: 7. The CDR3 contains 15 residues.

This chain uses TRBV5-6 with TRBJ1-2; D uncertain. The CDR3 consists of 14 residues. V lost 0 bases to trimming and J lost 8 bases, with 14 bases between them. Germline V gene data show CDR1 as SGHDT and CDR2 as YYEEEE. The CDR3 DNA reads TGTGCCAGCAGCTTGGTTTTTCAGATTAAAGGCTACACCTTC. This sequence encodes CASSLVFQIKGYTF.

This chain links TRBV5-5 with TRBJ2-7; perhaps TRBD1 as D (7 bases). The CDR3 covers 15 residues. Germline loops: CDR1 SGHKS, CDR2 YYEKEE (reference sequence). Trimming pared 5 bases from V and 2 bases from J, leaving 17 bases between. For the CDR3, the DNA is TGTGCCAGCAGACCTCGCCAGGGGGAGGCCTACGAGCAGTACTTC. This encodes CASRPRQGEAYEQYF.

The V gene is TRBV5-1, the J gene TRBJ1-4; tentative D call: TRBD1 (5 bases). CDR3 length equals 16 residues. CDR1 is SGHRS, CDR2 YFSETQ, per germline. The V and J ends lost 1 base and 11 bases respectively, with 21 bases between them. CDR3 nucleotides: TGCGCCAGCAGCTTGTTTAGTGTCGTAGGGGTGGGGAAACTGTTTTTT. Residues: CASSLFSVVGVGKLFF.

This sequence joins TRBV18 and TRBJ2-1, with 10 bases aligning to TRBD1. The germline V gene encodes CDR1 KGHSH and CDR2 LQKENI. The CDR3 runs 16 residues. V lost 5 bases, J lost 6 bases, and 10 bases stayed unmatched. This chain's CDR3 is CASSMDRGVSSNEQFF. The DNA for the CDR3 is TGTGCCAGCTCAATGGACAGGGGGGTATCTTCCAATGAGCAGTTCTTC.

As DNA, the CDR3 is TGTGCCAGCAGCTTGGGGACAGGCTCGTTGAGAGCTTTCTTT. Translation: CASSLGTGSLRAFF. The rearrangement links TRBV5-8 to TRBJ1-1; 7 bases are shared with TRBD1. In germline, CDR1 is SGHTS, CDR2 YDEGEE. The CDR3 consists of 14 residues. The V and J ends lost 0 bases and 10 bases, in that order; junction bases with no gene match: 9.

The chain recombines TRBV11-2 with TRBJ2-5; D not resolved. Trimming removed 3 bases at V and 5 bases at J, with 13 bases between. Germline CDR1 and CDR2: SGHAT and FQNNGV. The CDR3 sequence is 14 residues long. CDR3 residues: CASSFLASWETQYF. The CDR3 DNA reads as TGTGCCAGCAGCTTCCTGGCTTCCTGGGAGACCCAGTACTTC.

V gene TRBV18 combines with J gene TRBJ2-5, with D hard to call. The CDR3 loop spans 13 amino acids. The V gene's germline CDR1 is KGHSH and CDR2 LQKENI. V shed 2 bases and J shed 5 bases, with 9 bases lying between them. CDR3 in DNA: TGTGCCAGCTCACCAGGATTGAGGGAGACCCAGTACTTC. Translation: CASSPGLRETQYF.

J is TRBJ2-7 and V is TRBV5-1; D gene unclear. V was shortened by 0 bases and J by 6 bases, with 7 bases between the two germline ends. There are 12 residues in the CDR3. Germline V gene lookup returns CDR1 SGHRS and CDR2 YFSETQ. DNA of the CDR3: TGCGCCAGCAGCTTGGATTTCGGCGAGCAGTACTTC. Translated: CASSLDFGEQYF.

The genes are TRBV3-1 (or the pseudogene TRBV3-2) and TRBJ1-6, with 7 bases lining up with TRBD1. Germline V gene data show CDR1 as LGHDT and CDR2 as YNNKEL (reference sequence). V dropped 3 bases and J dropped 7; count of bases not matched to a gene: 12. This CDR3 has 17 amino acids. Here the CDR3 reads CASSQGRQGRMNSPLHF. The CDR3 coding sequence is TGTGCCAGCAGCCAGGGGCGACAGGGACGGATGAATTCACCCCTCCACTTT.

V is TRBV5-1 and J is TRBJ2-3; 10 bases align to TRBD2. With V trimmed by 1 base and J by 5 bases, 7 bases remained unmatched. CDR3 length equals 16 residues. The germline gives CDR1 SGHRS, CDR2 YFSETQ. CDR3 residues: CASSLLAAGGLDTQYF. CDR3 coding DNA: TGCGCCAGCAGCTTGCTGGCAGCGGGGGGGTTAGATACGCAGTATTTT.

The chain carries TRBV3-1 (or the pseudogene TRBV3-2) and TRBJ1-2, with a tentative D call TRBD1 (6 bases). Per germline, CDR1 LGHDT and CDR2 YNNKEL (reference sequence). CDR3 size: 16 residues. The V gene lost 0 bases and the J gene lost 8 bases, with 19 bases spanning the gap. The CDR3 nucleotides are TGTGCCAGCAGCCAAGAAGTGGGGCAGGGGTTAGGGGGCTACACCTTC. This codes for CASSQEVGQGLGGYTF.

The genes are TRBV7-9 and TRBJ2-1, with TRBD2 matching over 8 bases. This CDR3 comprises 16 residues. Per the germline V gene, CDR1 is SEHNR and CDR2 is FQNEAQ (reference sequence). V lost 4 bases and J lost 0; bases outside the gene matches: 5. The CDR3 region is CASSSQRGLSYNEQFF. CDR3 DNA sequence: TGTGCCAGCAGCTCTCAGCGGGGGCTCTCCTACAATGAGCAGTTCTTC.

The V call is TRBV11-3, the J call TRBJ2-5; maybe TRBD2 (5 bases). This CDR3 contains 14 residues. CDR1 SGHNT and CDR2 YENEEA come from the germline V gene. V lost 5 bases to trimming and J lost 1 base, with 11 bases between them. The CDR3 region is CASSPGRAQETQYF. CDR3 sequence (DNA): TGTGCCAGCAGCCCTGGGCGGGCCCAAGAGACCCAGTACTTC.

The chain combines TRBV4-1 with TRBJ1-5; D perhaps matches TRBD1 (6 bases). Trimming stripped 0 bases from V and 6 bases from J, with 12 bases between. The CDR3 length is 15 residues. Germline-derived CDR1 and CDR2 are MGHRA and YSYEKL. The CDR3 sequence: CASSQEYREGQPQHF. In DNA form, the CDR3 reads TGCGCCAGCAGCCAAGAATACAGGGAGGGTCAGCCCCAGCATTTT.

V usage is TRBV5-1 and J usage is TRBJ2-7; D remains unclear. Looked up from germline, CDR1 is SGHRS and CDR2 is YFSETQ. V lost 0 bases and J 2 bases, leaving 9 bases between the germline ends. The CDR3 consists of 14 residues. CDR3 residues: CASSLASPTYEQYF. The CDR3 DNA is TGCGCCAGCAGCTTGGCCTCACCTACCTACGAGCAGTACTTC.

The CDR3 protein is CASSSSGADTQYF. The CDR3 nucleotides read TGTGCCAGTAGTAGCTCAGGGGCAGATACGCAGTATTTT. V usage is TRBV19 and J usage is TRBJ2-3; tentative D call: TRBD1 (6 bases). Trimming took off 4 bases at V and 4 bases at J, with 9 bases between the two ends. The CDR3 runs to 13 residues. CDR1 and CDR2 from the germline V gene are LNHDA and SQIVND (reference sequence).